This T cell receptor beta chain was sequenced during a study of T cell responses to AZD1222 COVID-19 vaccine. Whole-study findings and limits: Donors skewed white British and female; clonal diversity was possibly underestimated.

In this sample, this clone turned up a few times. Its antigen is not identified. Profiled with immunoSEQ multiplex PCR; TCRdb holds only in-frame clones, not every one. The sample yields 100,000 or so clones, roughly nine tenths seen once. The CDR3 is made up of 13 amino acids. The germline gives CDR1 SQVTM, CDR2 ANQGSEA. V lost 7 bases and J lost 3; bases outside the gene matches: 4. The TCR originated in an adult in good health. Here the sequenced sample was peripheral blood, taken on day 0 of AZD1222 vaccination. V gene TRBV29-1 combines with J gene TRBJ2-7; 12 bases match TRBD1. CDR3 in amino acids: CSGGTGGGYEQYF. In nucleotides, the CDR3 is TGCAGCGGGGGGACAGGGGGCGGCTACGAGCAGTACTTC.